This T cell receptor (beta chain) was captured by sequencing in a study of T cell responses to AZD1222 COVID-19 vaccine. Study information: Recipients boosted at about 4 weeks or about 12 weeks are pooled. Study-level findings and limits: Variant regions that are unmutated are reportedly the target of nearly half of spike-specific TCRs. Among the donors, most were white British and more were female, and clonal diversity was possibly underestimated. Spike-specific TCR breadth and depth grew following two AZD1222 doses.

V gave up 3 bases and J gave up 4 bases, with 16 bases separating them. The CDR3 length is 16 residues. Per germline, CDR1 MDHEN and CDR2 SYDVKM. In regard to this clone: The antigen is not known.

Only in-frame clones appear in the TCRdb table, and some are missing; sequencing was by immunoSEQ multiplex PCR. The sample lists over 85,000 clones; 86% were seen once. Sequences were derived from peripheral blood, sampled on day 0 of AZD1222 vaccination. The chain joins TRBV28 to TRBJ1-3; tentatively, D is TRBD1 (6 bases). The TCR comes from an adult in good health. The CDR3 DNA reads TGTGCCAGCAGTTTCCTAGGGGGACTGTCGGGAAACACCATATATTTT. Translating it yields CASSFLGGLSGNTIYF.